Below are 9 T cell receptor beta chains sequenced from a single sample in a study of blood T cell repertoires in COVID-19. Data came from immunoSEQ multiplex PCR; TCRdb stores just in-frame clones and leaves some out. The sample contains 45,000 to 50,000 clones, 75% to 90% of which appear only once. The source material was peripheral blood. The receptors stem from a man aged 45-65 years with acute or convalescent COVID-19.

The chain uses TRBV11-2 and TRBJ1-4, with TRBD1 as a possible D gene (5 bases). Between the trimmed V and J ends, which lost 9 bases and 8 bases, there was a span of 16 bases. CDR3 length: 13 amino acids. Germline CDR1 reads SGHAT; CDR2 reads FQNNGV. This CDR3 reads CASTLPKGEKLFF. CDR3 in DNA: TGTGCCAGTACCCTTCCCAAGGGGGAAAAACTGTTTTTT.

The rearrangement uses TRBV5-6 and TRBJ2-7, with D possibly being TRBD1 (5 bases). The germline gives CDR1 SGHDT, CDR2 YYEEEE. This CDR3 spans 14 amino acids. V lost 3 bases and J 6 bases, leaving 16 bases between the germline ends. CDR3 sequence reads: CASSWQGMASEQYF. The CDR3 region has the DNA TGTGCCAGCAGCTGGCAGGGAATGGCTTCCGAGCAGTACTTC.

In this sample, this clone turned up a few times. The CDR3 coding sequence is TGTGCCAGCAGTTTTGGAGGGCTCAATGAGCAGTTCTTC. It translates to CASSFGGLNEQFF. The chain joins TRBV12-3 or TRBV12-4 to TRBJ2-1; the D gene is possibly TRBD2 (6 bases). V was trimmed by 3 bases and J by 6 bases, leaving 9 bases between them. The CDR3 spans 13 residues.

This clone was recorded a few times. The chain recombines TRBV6-2 or TRBV6-3 with TRBJ2-2; a possible D gene is TRBD2 (5 bases). Germline-derived CDR1 and CDR2 are MNHEY and SVGEGT. The CDR3 consists of 15 residues. The V end lost 4 bases, the J end lost 0 bases, and 9 bases lay between the germline ends. The CDR3 region is CASSSGGPNTGELFF. In DNA, the CDR3 is TGTGCCAGCAGTTCTGGCGGGCCGAACACCGGGGAGCTGTTTTTT.

A single count supports this clone. The CDR3 reads CASSRGPPYGYTF. DNA for the CDR3: TGTGCCAGTAGCAGGGGACCTCCCTATGGCTACACCTTC. The chain has TRBV19 and TRBJ1-2, with a weak D call TRBD1 (6 bases). V lost 6 bases to trimming and J lost 4 bases, with 12 bases between them. Germline V gene lookup returns CDR1 LNHDA and CDR2 SQIVND (reference sequence). The CDR3 length is 13 residues. Full variable domain (rest looked up from reference TRBV19 and TRBJ1-2): DGGITQSPKYLFRKEGQNVTLSCEQNLNHDAMYWYRQDPGQGLRLIYYSQIVNDFQKGDIAEGYSVSREKKESFPLTVTSAQKNPTAFYLCASSRGPPYGYTFGSGTRLTVV.

The chain carries TRBV19 and TRBJ1-1, with 11 bases that match TRBD1. J gave up 5 bases and V 5 bases, and 7 bases lay outside the gene matches. The length of the CDR3 is 15 residues. From germline, CDR1 is LNHDA and CDR2 SQIVND (reference sequence). The CDR3 region is CASSDPGQGVTEAFF. As DNA, the CDR3 is TGTGCCAGTAGTGATCCGGGACAGGGGGTAACTGAAGCTTTCTTT.

The chain employs TRBV6-5 and TRBJ1-1; the D gene is possibly TRBD1 (5 bases). The CDR3 totals 12 residues. Germline values: CDR1 MNHEY, CDR2 SVGAGI. V lost 5 bases and J lost 4, with 8 bases in between. This CDR3 is CASSRGSTEAFF. CDR3 coding DNA: TGTGCCAGCAGTCGGGGGTCCACTGAAGCTTTCTTT.

The chain combines TRBV27 with TRBJ1-1, with D possibly being TRBD1 (5 bases). Per germline, CDR1 MNHEY and CDR2 SMNVEV (reference sequence). V lost 3 bases, J lost 1 base, and 6 bases lay in between. The CDR3 consists of 13 residues. Written as DNA, the CDR3 is TGTGCCAGCAGTTTGGGGCGGAACACTGAAGCTTTCTTT. As protein: CASSLGRNTEAFF.

The chain uses TRBV7-2 and TRBJ2-1; TRBD1 aligns across 10 bases. The CDR3 runs 17 residues. Germline loops: CDR1 SGHTA, CDR2 FQGNSA. Trimming removed 4 bases from V and 8 bases from J; junction bases left unmatched: 14. The CDR3 DNA follows: TGTGCCAGCAGCTCCCAGGCCGGGACAGGGGCGCAAGATGAGCAGTTCTTC. Encoded protein: CASSSQAGTGAQDEQFF.